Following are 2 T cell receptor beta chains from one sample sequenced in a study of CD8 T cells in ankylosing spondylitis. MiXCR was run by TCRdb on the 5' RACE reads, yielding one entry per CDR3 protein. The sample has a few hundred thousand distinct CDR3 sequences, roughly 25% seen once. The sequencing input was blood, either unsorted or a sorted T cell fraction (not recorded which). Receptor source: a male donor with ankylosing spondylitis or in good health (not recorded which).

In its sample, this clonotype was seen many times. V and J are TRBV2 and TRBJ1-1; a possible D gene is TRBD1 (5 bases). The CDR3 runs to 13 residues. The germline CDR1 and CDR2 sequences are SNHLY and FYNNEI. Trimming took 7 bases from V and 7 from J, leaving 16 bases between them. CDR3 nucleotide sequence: TGTGCCAGCACCGGGGCCAGGAGGCGTGAAGCTTTCTTT. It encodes CASTGARRREAFF.

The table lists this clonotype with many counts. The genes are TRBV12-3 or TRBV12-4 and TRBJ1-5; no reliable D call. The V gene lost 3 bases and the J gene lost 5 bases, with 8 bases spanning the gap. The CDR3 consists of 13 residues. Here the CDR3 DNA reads TGTGCCAGCAGTTTTGCTGGCGATCAGCCCCAGCATTTT. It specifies CASSFAGDQPQHF.